This TCR beta chain was captured by sequencing in a study of T cell repertoires in cytomegalovirus infection. Study-level results: Pooled public TCR beta family frequency picked out CMV carriers with the relevant HLA.

The germline gives CDR1 MGHRA, CDR2 YSYEKL. CDR3 length: 14 amino acids. The ends were cut back, 4 bases at V and 3 bases at J, with 12 bases in the middle. A remark on this clonotype: Antigen unknown.

TCRdb redid the calling of the reads with MiXCR, one entry per CDR3 protein. The data hold 350,000 to 450,000 distinct CDR3 sequences, with less than 20% observed a single time. The sequence was collected from a human donor in good health (CMV status not recorded). Some clones in this sample may be carry-over from other donors' samples. V is TRBV4-1 and J is TRBJ1-2; no firm D call. The sequenced material came from PBMCs. DNA of the CDR3: TGCGCCAGCAGCCGACGCATCTCGGACTATGGCTACACCTTC. Translating gives CASSRRISDYGYTF.